This TCR beta chain came from a study of metastatic and nonmetastatic thyroid tumors (TCRdb year 2020). Concerning the study at large: The researchers compared repertoires between peripheral blood samples and tumor or nodule tissue samples from patients with malignant or benign thyroid disease. Overall results and qualifications from the work: In both blood and tumor samples, TCR beta diversity was reported to be significantly higher in malignant tumors than in benign nodules.

This clone was seen at least ten times. Its antigen target is currently unknown. No clone much larger than this one lies a single base away; base qualities are absent. At the junction V is shortened by 9 bases and J by 4 bases; bases outside the gene matches: 5. In the germline V gene, CDR1 corresponds to MDHEN and CDR2 to SYDVKM. Including the terminal cysteine and phenylalanine, the CDR3 comprises 13 residues. The only DNA kept is the CDR3, 39 bases in frame from the first base. Library preparation was by PCR. Sequencing was carried out with an Illumina HiSeq 4000. High-throughput sequencing was used to profile the TCR beta-chain CDR3 region of every patient. The source study handled its data this way. Drawing on CDR3 differences between clinicopathological groups, the researchers built a classifier meant to tell apart patients with distant-metastatic papillary thyroid cancer. To measure repertoire diversity the researchers used the Shannon index, while the Morisita-Horn index served to gauge how similar the tumor and blood repertoires were. TCRdb trimmed public reads at Q25 via fastp, called clones via MiXCR and kept in-frame beta chains. The V and J calls follow TCRdb's processing rather than the paper's. The sample table holds about 46,000 clones, of which around 23% were seen once. The ten largest clones take up roughly 3% of the sample.

None of the patients had been given any treatment before thyroid surgery. Using T-cell receptor beta sequencing, the study looked back at clinical samples from patients collected from about 2011 to 2019. Sequencing was done on a sample of blood. The chain uses TRBV28 and TRBJ1-5; 8 junctional bases match TRBD1. The clonotype originates from a male donor with papillary thyroid cancer or a benign thyroid nodule (not recorded which). Some clones in this sample may be carry-over from other donors' samples. The CDR3 amino acid sequence is: CASDRGANQPQHF. The nucleotide sequence reads as follows: TGTGCCAGTGACAGGGGAGCAAATCAGCCCCAGCATTTT.